This TCR beta chain comes out of a study of T cell repertoires in cytomegalovirus infection. Study background: Epitope selection comprised recently identified HLA-C-restricted CMV epitopes and well-studied HLA-B-restricted CMV epitopes. Public TCR beta signatures provided an indication of both CMV infection and a matching HLA type. Study results and caveats: CMV-specific TCR beta clonotypes restricted by HLA-C dominated the ex vivo response. Cumulative frequency of public TCR beta families picked out carriers of CMV plus the relevant HLA.

TCRdb redid the calling of the reads with MiXCR, one entry per CDR3 protein. The sample gives 640,000 or so distinct CDR3 sequences, roughly 33% of which show up once; 18% is in the top ten. With respect to this clonotype: Its antigen remains unknown.

The sample was cultured PBMCs, taken from culture after CMV antigen stimulation. This TCR was sampled from a human donor in good health (CMV status not recorded). Some clones in this sample may be carry-over from other donors' samples.

The CDR3 reads CASSHRTGNIGYEQYF. CDR3 nucleotide sequence: TGTGCCAGCAGTCACCGGACAGGGAATATAGGCTACGAGCAGTACTTC. The chain carries TRBV27 and TRBJ2-7, with 8 bases fitting TRBD1. This CDR3 spans 16 amino acids. Unmatched junction bases numbered 12, after V lost 5 bases and J lost 3 bases. Germline V CDR1 and CDR2: MNHEY, SMNVEV (reference sequence).